The next 10 T cell receptor beta chains were all read from a single sample in a study of blood T cell repertoires in COVID-19. The data were produced by immunoSEQ multiplex PCR, yet TCRdb's version contains in-frame clones alone and is incomplete. The sample has about 110,000 clones; over 75% are singletons. The sequencing sample was made of peripheral blood. These receptor sequences come from a human donor in a cohort sampled during active COVID-19.

The J gene is TRBJ2-2, the V gene TRBV11-3; 9 bases are shared with TRBD1. Per germline, CDR1 SGHNT and CDR2 YENEEA. J lost 4 bases, V lost 5 bases, and 2 bases had no gene match. The CDR3 is made up of 14 amino acids. The CDR3 sequence is CASSQGQGTGELFF. The CDR3 coding sequence is TGTGCCAGCAGCCAGGGACAGGGCACCGGGGAGCTGTTTTTT.

V and J are TRBV5-1 and TRBJ2-2; a possible D gene is TRBD1 (6 bases). Germline lookup yields CDR1 SGHRS and CDR2 YFSETQ. With 6 bases removed from V and 0 bases from J, the gap between germline ends came to 15 bases. There are 16 residues in the CDR3. CDR3 sequence reads: CASTFKTGSNTGELFF. CDR3 DNA sequence: TGCGCCAGCACCTTCAAGACAGGATCGAACACCGGGGAGCTGTTTTTT.

The chain is built from TRBV27 and TRBJ1-5, with 8 bases matching TRBD1. Germline V gene lookup returns CDR1 MNHEY and CDR2 SMNVEV (reference sequence). The trim removed 8 bases at V and 7 bases at J, leaving 10 bases unmatched. The CDR3 loop spans 14 amino acids. The CDR3 DNA reads as TGTGCCAGCGGTCCACAGGGGGGTGACCAGCCCCAGCATTTT. Translating gives CASGPQGGDQPQHF.

The chain uses TRBV7-3 and TRBJ2-5, with 11 bases that match TRBD2. The CDR3 covers 15 residues. Germline V lookup: CDR1 SGHTA, CDR2 FQGTGA. Trimming took 4 bases from V and 5 from J; bases not matched to a gene: 6. The CDR3 DNA is TGTGCCAGCAGCTATAGCGGGGGGGCCTTTGAGACCCAGTACTTC. The encoded protein is CASSYSGGAFETQYF. The full variable domain, with the rest looked up from reference TRBV7-3 and TRBJ2-5, is GAGVSQTPSNKVTEKGKYVELRCDPISGHTALYWYRQSLGQGPEFLIYFQGTGAADDSGLPNDRFFAVRPEGSVSTLKIQRTERGDSAVYLCASSYSGGAFETQYFGPGTRLLVL.

V usage is TRBV6-4 and J usage is TRBJ2-1; TRBD1 aligns across 7 bases. From germline, CDR1 is MRHNA and CDR2 SNTAGT. J was trimmed by 4 bases and V by 5 bases; bases with no gene match: 5. The CDR3 consists of 14 residues. The CDR3: CASSPTGSYNEQFF. The CDR3 bases are TGTGCCAGCAGTCCGACAGGGTCATACAATGAGCAGTTCTTC.

J is TRBJ2-5 and V is TRBV6-6, with TRBD2 matching 11 bases. This CDR3 region has 16 residues. J gave up 2 bases and V 2 bases, and 4 bases lay outside the gene matches. Germline V lookup: CDR1 MNHNY, CDR2 SVGAGI (reference sequence). The CDR3 region is CASSYGVAGGQETQYF. The CDR3 DNA reads as TGTGCCAGCAGTTACGGGGTAGCGGGAGGGCAAGAGACCCAGTACTTC.

This sequence joins TRBV3-1 (or the pseudogene TRBV3-2) and TRBJ2-7; 10 bases line up with TRBD2. Per the germline V gene, CDR1 is LGHDT and CDR2 is YNNKEL (reference sequence). Unmatched junction bases numbered 10, after V lost 4 bases and J lost 4 bases. The CDR3 loop spans 16 amino acids. The CDR3 loop reads CASSRGSGGAGYEQYF. In DNA, the CDR3 is TGTGCCAGCAGCCGAGGAAGCGGGGGGGCCGGGTACGAGCAGTACTTC.

This clone has just a few counts. J is TRBJ1-5 and V is TRBV5-8; D is uncertain. This CDR3 comprises 15 residues. V gave up 4 bases and J gave up 5 bases, with 16 bases separating them. Germline V CDR1 and CDR2: SGHTS, YDEGEE. The CDR3: CASSPGRGGDQPQHF. Written as DNA, the CDR3 is TGTGCCAGCAGCCCCGGGCGGGGAGGAGATCAGCCCCAGCATTTT.

The chain carries TRBV25-1 and TRBJ2-1; 9 nucleotides match TRBD1. Looked up from germline, CDR1 is MGHDK and CDR2 is SYGVNS. The CDR3 covers 14 residues. Trimming took 8 bases from V and 4 from J; bases not matched to a gene: 6. The CDR3 nucleotides are TGTGCCAGCTTGCCCGGGACAGGGTACAATGAGCAGTTCTTC. It is translated as CASLPGTGYNEQFF.

CDR3 in DNA: TGCGCCAGCAGCCCCCGGACTAGCGGGGATTCCCAAGAGACCCAGTACTTC. Its protein product is CASSPRTSGDSQETQYF. The chain combines TRBV4-1 with TRBJ2-5; 12 nucleotides line up with TRBD2. Trimming took 4 bases from V and 1 from J; bases not matched to a gene: 7. Looked up from germline, CDR1 is MGHRA and CDR2 is YSYEKL. This CDR3 region has 17 residues.